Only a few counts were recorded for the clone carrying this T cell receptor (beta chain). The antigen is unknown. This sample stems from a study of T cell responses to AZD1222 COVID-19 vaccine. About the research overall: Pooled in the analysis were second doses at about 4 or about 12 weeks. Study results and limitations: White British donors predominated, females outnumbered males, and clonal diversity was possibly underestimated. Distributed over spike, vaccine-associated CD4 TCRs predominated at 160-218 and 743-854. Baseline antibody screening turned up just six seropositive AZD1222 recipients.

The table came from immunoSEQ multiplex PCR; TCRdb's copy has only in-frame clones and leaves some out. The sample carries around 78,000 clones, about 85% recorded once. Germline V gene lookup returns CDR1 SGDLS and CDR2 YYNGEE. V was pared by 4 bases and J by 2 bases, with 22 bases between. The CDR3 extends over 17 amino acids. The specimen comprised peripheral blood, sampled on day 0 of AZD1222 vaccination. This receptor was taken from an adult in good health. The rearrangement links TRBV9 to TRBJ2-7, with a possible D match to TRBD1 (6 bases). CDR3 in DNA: TGTGCCAGCAGCAAGACAGGCGCGCGCCTAGGACCCTACGAGCAGTACTTC. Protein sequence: CASSKTGARLGPYEQYF. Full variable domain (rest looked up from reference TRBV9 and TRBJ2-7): DSGVTQTPKHLITATGQRVTLRCSPRSGDLSVYWYQQSLDQGLQFLIQYYNGEERAKGNILERFSAQQFPDLHSELNLSSLELGDSALYFCASSKTGARLGPYEQYFGPGTRLTVT.